This is a list of T cell receptor beta chains from one sample in a study of vaccination effects on CD4 cells after COVID-19. Their antigens remain unidentified. The repertoire was sequenced with immunoSEQ multiplex PCR; TCRdb's copy has only in-frame clones and lacks some. Seen here are 42,000 or so clones, 65% to 80% observed once, and the top ten hold 9.5% to 10%. The sequences come from CD4+ T cells from PBMCs cultured without peptide, collected after COVID-19 vaccination. Source of these receptors: a human donor who received a COVID-19 vaccine. The CDR3 runs from the conserved cysteine through the conserved F or W. D genes are given only for firm matches. Clone size, where shown, is once, few, many, or a class for clones that have expanded.

>TRBD1|TRBJ1-2|NA|TRBV29-1
CSVDGQGAGYGYTF
TGCAGCGTTGACGGACAGGGGGCAGGGTATGGCTACACCTTC
>TRBD1|TRBJ1-3|NA|TRBV6-5
CASSPTGVGNTIYF
TGTGCCAGCAGCCCGACAGGGGTAGGAAACACCATATATTTT
>TRBD1|TRBJ2-5|NA|TRBV24-1
CATSDTGTGGQETQYF
TGTGCCACCAGTGATACCGGGACAGGGGGCCAAGAGACCCAGTACTTC
>NA|TRBJ2-5|NA|TRBV11-2
CASSLQGTTQETQYF
TGTGCCAGCAGCTTACAAGGGACAACCCAAGAGACCCAGTACTTC
>NA|TRBJ1-6|NA|TRBV10-3
CATLDSYNSPLHF
TGTGCCACCCTTGACAGCTATAATTCACCCCTCCACTTT
>NA|TRBJ2-7|NA|TRBV25-1
CASSEKGTTYEQYF
TGTGCCAGCAGTGAAAAGGGGACGACCTACGAGCAGTACTTC
>NA|TRBJ2-3|NA|TRBV5-1
CASSLGLGSGVTDTQYF
TGCGCCAGCAGCTTGGGCCTTGGGTCAGGGGTCACAGATACGCAGTATTTT
>NA|TRBJ2-1|NA|TRBV18
CASSPSSRGSMTNEQFF
TGTGCCAGCTCACCTTCTTCCAGGGGTTCCATGACGAATGAGCAGTTCTTC
>NA|TRBJ1-4|NA|TRBV5-6
CASRGSGEKLFF
TGTGCCAGCAGGGGGTCTGGCGAAAAACTGTTTTTT
>NA|TRBJ2-2|NA|TRBV15
CATSRVFRREDGELFF
TGTGCCACCAGCAGAGTGTTCCGGCGGGAAGACGGGGAGCTGTTTTTT
>NA|TRBJ2-1|NA|TRBV12-3/TRBV12-4
CASSVYNEQFF
TGTGCCAGCTCGGTGTACAATGAGCAGTTCTTC
>NA|TRBJ2-7|NA|TRBV27
CASGRRGTYEQYF
TGTGCCAGCGGAAGAAGGGGGACCTACGAGCAGTACTTC
>TRBD2|TRBJ2-1|few|TRBV11-3
CASSLGVTGAGNEQFF
TGTGCCAGCAGCTTAGGCGTTACGGGAGCGGGAAATGAGCAGTTCTTC
>NA|TRBJ2-1|NA|TRBV6-4
CASSPGSSYNEQFF
TGTGCCAGCTCCCCCGGTAGCTCCTACAATGAGCAGTTCTTC
>NA|TRBJ1-2|NA|TRBV24-1
CATEGPHGYTF
TGTGCCACGGAGGGGCCCCATGGCTACACCTTC
>NA|TRBJ2-7|NA|TRBV9
CASSANSYEQYF
TGTGCCAGCAGCGCCAACTCCTACGAGCAGTACTTC
>TRBD1|TRBJ1-2|NA|TRBV6-4
CASSARQGLIHYGYTF
TGTGCCAGCAGCGCGCGACAGGGATTGATACACTATGGCTACACCTTC
>NA|TRBJ1-6|NA|TRBV3-1/TRBV3-2
CASSQESVTNSPLHF
TGTGCCAGCAGCCAAGAAAGTGTGACGAATTCACCCCTCCACTTT
>NA|TRBJ1-2|NA|TRBV5-6
CASSLGTVYGYTF
TGTGCCAGCAGCTTGGGGACGGTATATGGCTACACCTTC
>TRBD1|TRBJ1-1|NA|TRBV11-2
CASSRTGDMEAFF
TGTGCCAGCAGCCGGACAGGGGATATGGAAGCTTTCTTT
>NA|TRBJ1-1|NA|TRBV6-2/TRBV6-3
CASSYLGAGAFF
TGTGCCAGCAGTTACCTGGGGGCAGGTGCTTTCTTT
>NA|TRBJ2-7|NA|TRBV6-5
CASNPDIGLEQYF
TGTGCCAGCAATCCGGACATAGGGTTGGAGCAGTACTTC
>NA|TRBJ2-5|NA|TRBV7-9
CASSLASGAETQYF
TGTGCCAGCAGCTTAGCGTCGGGGGCAGAGACCCAGTACTTC
>TRBD1|TRBJ1-2|NA|TRBV5-1
CASSLWGTGFGYTF
TGCGCCAGCAGCTTGTGGGGGACAGGTTTTGGCTACACCTTC
>NA|TRBJ2-1|NA|TRBV12-5
CASGLSRDPYNEQFF
TGTGCTAGTGGTCTGAGCCGGGACCCCTACAATGAGCAGTTCTTC
>NA|TRBJ2-7|NA|TRBV12-3/TRBV12-4
CASSLRVAYEQYF
TGTGCCAGCAGTTTGCGGGTAGCCTACGAGCAGTACTTC
>NA|TRBJ1-4|NA|TRBV10-3
CAISPTEGEKLFF
TGTGCCATCAGTCCTACGGAGGGGGAAAAACTGTTTTTT
>NA|TRBJ2-1|NA|TRBV5-1
CASSLEARSEAEQFF
TGCGCCAGCAGCTTGGAAGCGAGGTCCGAGGCTGAGCAGTTCTTC
>NA|TRBJ2-5|once|TRBV6-5
CASSYSIKETQYF
TGTGCCAGCAGTTACTCGATTAAAGAGACCCAGTACTTC
>NA|TRBJ1-5|NA|TRBV7-8
CASSPGIPILFKLSNQPQHF
TGTGCCAGCAGCCCCGGGATCCCAATACTTTTCAAGCTTAGCAATCAGCCCCAGCATTTT
>NA|TRBJ2-1|NA|TRBV30
CAWSPTGAFYNEQFF
TGTGCCTGGAGTCCCACCGGGGCCTTTTACAATGAGCAGTTCTTC
>NA|TRBJ2-7|NA|TRBV29-1
CSVDLAETYEQYF
TGCAGCGTTGACTTAGCAGAGACCTACGAGCAGTACTTC
>TRBD1|TRBJ2-7|NA|TRBV3-1/TRBV3-2
CASSHSGQGDHEQYF
TGTGCCAGCAGCCATTCGGGACAGGGTGACCACGAGCAGTACTTC
>NA|TRBJ1-4|few|TRBV27
CASSLGRFDEKLFF
TGTGCCAGCAGTTTGGGCAGGTTTGATGAAAAACTGTTTTTT
>TRBD1|TRBJ2-5|once|TRBV27
CASRGTGQETQYF
TGTGCCAGCAGGGGGACAGGGCAAGAGACCCAGTACTTC
>NA|TRBJ2-5|NA|TRBV29-1
CSLRGWGKETQYF
TGCAGCCTCCGAGGGTGGGGAAAAGAGACCCAGTACTTC
>TRBD1|TRBJ2-5|NA|TRBV5-1
CASSWDSPETQYF
TGCGCCAGCAGCTGGGACAGTCCCGAGACCCAGTACTTC